These 22 T cell receptor beta chains were all obtained from the same sample, sequenced in a study of neoadjuvant anti-PD-1 for oral cavity cancer. Assay used: immunoSEQ multiplex PCR; TCRdb lists only in-frame clones, some missing. This sample has under 25,000 clones, with 27% found just once. Documented time point: after neoadjuvant nivolumab, at surgical resection. Material: tumor tissue, obtained after nivolumab (anti-PD-1) treatment. Receptors were obtained from a person aged 35 to 85 with oral cavity squamous cell carcinoma.

This clone was counted a few times. The gene calls are TRBV19 and TRBJ1-4, with TRBD1 as a possible D gene (6 bases). Looked up from germline, CDR1 is LNHDA and CDR2 is SQIVND (reference sequence). The V end was cut by 4 bases, the J end by 4 bases, with 13 bases between. The CDR3 covers 15 residues. For the CDR3, the DNA is TGTGCCAGTAGTAAGGACAGTAGCCTTAATGAAAAACTGTTTTTT. Its protein product is CASSKDSSLNEKLFF.

The chain is built from TRBV5-1 and TRBJ2-7; TRBD1 is a possible D gene (6 bases). The V gene's germline CDR1 is SGHRS and CDR2 YFSETQ. The ends were cut back, 4 bases at V and 4 bases at J, with 12 bases in the middle. The CDR3 consists of 13 residues. CDR3 nucleotide sequence: TGCGCCAGCAGCCGGGTGGGACAATACGAGCAGTACTTC. Its translation: CASSRVGQYEQYF.

This clone was detected only a few times. The rearrangement uses TRBV9 and TRBJ2-5; D is uncertain. Trimming left V 0 bases short and J 5 bases short, with 11 bases between. The V gene's germline CDR1 is SGDLS and CDR2 YYNGEE. The CDR3 length is 14 residues. CDR3 region: CASSVDPHTETQYF. Here the CDR3 DNA reads TGTGCCAGCAGCGTAGACCCACACACGGAGACCCAGTACTTC.

This clone has a single count. V is TRBV7-9 and J is TRBJ1-3; tentatively, D is TRBD1 (6 bases). Between the trimmed V and J ends, which lost 5 bases and 0 bases, there was a span of 20 bases. Germline CDR1 SEHNR, CDR2 FQNEAQ (reference sequence). The CDR3 is 18 residues long. The CDR3 loop is CASSPATGRTSSGNTIYF. Here the CDR3 DNA reads TGTGCCAGCAGCCCTGCTACAGGGAGGACAAGCTCTGGAAACACCATATATTTT.

In this sample, this clone turned up a few times. The CDR3 DNA is TGTGCCTGGAGTGGGGCAGGCTATGGCTACACCTTC. Its translation is CAWSGAGYGYTF. The chain combines TRBV30 with TRBJ1-2; D is unresolved. The CDR3 contains 12 residues. V lost 1 base and J 4 bases, leaving 7 bases between the germline ends. Germline V gene data show CDR1 as GTSNPN and CDR2 as SVGIG (reference sequence).

This chain uses TRBV2 with TRBJ2-2, with TRBD1 identical over 10 bases. V trimming: 8 bases; J trimming: 6 bases; junction bases outside the gene matches: 15. CDR1 and CDR2 (germline): SNHLY, FYNNEI. This CDR3 comprises 17 residues. This CDR3 is CASLVLPGQGSPGELFF. CDR3 nucleotides: TGTGCCAGCCTAGTCCTGCCGGGACAGGGGTCCCCCGGGGAGCTGTTTTTT.

The chain links TRBV5-4 to TRBJ1-4; D is unresolved. CDR1 is SGHNT and CDR2 is YYREEE in the germline V gene (reference sequence). This CDR3 comprises 15 residues. Trimming took off 3 bases at V and 7 bases at J, with 16 bases between the two ends. The CDR3, as DNA: TGTGCCAGCAGCTCGGGCGACACCTTGGGTGAAAAACTGTTTTTT. Amino acids: CASSSGDTLGEKLFF.

The V gene is TRBV10-3, the J gene TRBJ2-5, with 9 bases aligning to TRBD1. CDR3 length equals 15 residues. J was trimmed by 4 bases and V by 3 bases; bases with no gene match: 6. Germline V lookup: CDR1 ENHRY, CDR2 SYGVKD. CDR3: CAISEAQGARETQYF. The CDR3 nucleotides are TGTGCCATCAGTGAAGCACAGGGGGCAAGAGAGACCCAGTACTTC.

The chain has TRBV7-9 and TRBJ1-2; 7 positions agree with TRBD1. Losses at the gene ends were 5 bases for V and 4 bases for J; bases not matched to a gene: 10. The germline V gene encodes CDR1 SEHNR and CDR2 FQNEAQ (reference sequence). This CDR3 has 15 residues. The CDR3 reads CASSPTGPSAYGYTF. In nucleotides, the CDR3 is TGTGCCAGCAGCCCGACAGGGCCTTCTGCCTATGGCTACACCTTC. The whole variable domain, remainder taken from reference TRBV7-9 and TRBJ1-2, is DTGVSQNPRHKITKRGQNVTFRCDPISEHNRLYWYRQTLGQGPEFLTYFQNEAQLEKSRLLSDRFSAERPKGSFSTLEIQRTEQGDSAMYLCASSPTGPSAYGYTFGSGTRLTVV.

Many counts were recorded for this clone. The chain recombines TRBV10-2 with TRBJ2-1; 10 bases match TRBD2. Germline V gene data show CDR1 as WSHSY and CDR2 as SAAADI. This CDR3 is built from 17 residues. V gave up 3 bases and J gave up 0 bases; unmatched junction bases: 5. The CDR3: CASSDAASGSSYNEQFF. For the CDR3, the DNA is TGCGCCAGCAGTGATGCGGCTAGCGGGAGCTCCTACAATGAGCAGTTCTTC.

The chain recombines TRBV28 with TRBJ1-5; D is perhaps TRBD1 (5 bases). Germline V lookup: CDR1 MDHEN, CDR2 SYDVKM. Trimming cost V 6 bases and J 1 base, with 10 bases left between them. The CDR3 length is 14 residues. This chain's CDR3 is CASRGEISNQPQHF. DNA of the CDR3: TGTGCCAGCAGGGGGGAGATAAGCAATCAGCCCCAGCATTTT.

V is TRBV5-1 and J is TRBJ2-5; 10 positions agree with TRBD2. The CDR3 is made up of 16 amino acids. Germline trimming cut 0 bases from V and 1 base from J; bases unmatched to any gene: 3. Germline CDR1 reads SGHRS; CDR2 reads YFSETQ. The CDR3 nucleotides read TGCGCCAGCAGCTTGGGTTCTAGCGGGGGCCAAGAGACCCAGTACTTC. Translated: CASSLGSSGGQETQYF. Full variable domain (rest looked up from reference TRBV5-1 and TRBJ2-5): KAGVTQTPRYLIKTRGQQVTLSCSPISGHRSVSWYQQTPGQGLQFLFEYFSETQRNKGNFPGRFSGRQFSNSRSEMNVSTLELGDSALYLCASSLGSSGGQETQYFGPGTRLLVL.

The chain uses TRBV7-6 and TRBJ2-3, with D maybe TRBD2 (6 bases). Trimming left V 3 bases short and J 6 bases short, with 19 bases between. The CDR3 is 16 amino acids. Germline values: CDR1 SGHVS, CDR2 FNYEAQ. The DNA of the CDR3 is TGTGCCAGCAGCTTGTCAGCGGGTGGGGGACTCGATACGCAGTATTTT. This codes for CASSLSAGGGLDTQYF. Looking up the rest from reference TRBV7-6 and TRBJ2-3 gives the full variable domain: GAGVSQSPRYKVTKRGQDVALRCDPISGHVSLYWYRQALGQGPEFLTYFNYEAQQDKSGLPNDRFSAERPEGSISTLTIQRTEQRDSAMYRCASSLSAGGGLDTQYFGPGTRLTVL.

This clone came up a few times. The chain carries TRBV29-1 and TRBJ1-2; D may be TRBD1 (6 bases). This CDR3 is built from 14 residues. Trimming cost V 0 bases and J 8 bases, with 16 bases left between them. Germline-derived CDR1 and CDR2 are SQVTM and ANQGSEA. For the CDR3, the DNA is TGCAGCGTTGAAGAAGGGTCGGGGGCGAACGGCTACACCTTC. Its protein product is CSVEEGSGANGYTF. The variable domain in full, completed from reference TRBV29-1 and TRBJ1-2, reads SAVISQKPSRDICQRGTSLTIQCQVDSQVTMMFWYRQQPGQSLTLIATANQGSEATYESGFVIDKFPISRPNLTFSTLTVSNMSPEDSSIYLCSVEEGSGANGYTFGSGTRLTVV.

The chain has TRBV6-1 and TRBJ1-5; D remains ambiguous. In germline, CDR1 is MNHNS, CDR2 SASEGT. V was clipped by 6 bases and J by 1 base, with 10 bases between them. The CDR3 runs 14 residues. DNA for the CDR3: TGTGCCAGCAGGCCATCTGGGAGCAATCAGCCCCAGCATTTT. Amino acid sequence: CASRPSGSNQPQHF.

The chain employs TRBV11-2 and TRBJ2-1; 13 positions agree with TRBD2. From germline, CDR1 is SGHAT and CDR2 FQNNGV. After removal of 6 bases from V and 6 bases from J, the junction contained 8 bases not matched to a gene. The CDR3 totals 16 residues. CDR3 nucleotides: TGTGCCAGCAGGCCGGGACTAGCGGGATCTGGCAATGAGCAGTTCTTC. Translation: CASRPGLAGSGNEQFF.

This chain connects TRBV5-1 to TRBJ2-1; the D gene is possibly TRBD1 (6 bases). V was trimmed by 3 bases and J by 10 bases, leaving 11 bases between them. This CDR3 is built from 12 residues. Germline V gene data show CDR1 as SGHRS and CDR2 as YFSETQ. The CDR3 sequence is CASSSGVLEQFF. Here the CDR3 DNA reads TGCGCCAGCAGCTCAGGGGTTTTGGAGCAGTTCTTC.

Within the sample, this clone is medium-sized (0.01 to 0.1%). J is TRBJ2-7 and V is TRBV7-8; 8 bases line up with TRBD2. V was pared by 1 base and J by 2 bases, with 7 bases of the junction left unmatched. The CDR3 runs 16 residues. From germline, CDR1 is SGHVS and CDR2 FQNEAQ. The CDR3 reads CASSLVASGFTYEQYF. In DNA, the CDR3 is TGTGCCAGCAGCTTAGTGGCTAGCGGGTTCACCTACGAGCAGTACTTC.

The sample holds one count of this clone. The chain uses TRBV11-3 and TRBJ2-7; TRBD1 agrees at 7 bases. The length of the CDR3 is 14 residues. The germline CDR1 and CDR2 sequences are SGHNT and YENEEA. Germline trimming cut 7 bases from V and 1 base from J; bases unmatched to any gene: 7. In DNA, the CDR3 is TGTGCCAGCAAGAAACGGGACAGTTCCTACGAGCAGTACTTC. Translated, it gives CASKKRDSSYEQYF. Drawing the rest from reference TRBV11-3 and TRBJ2-7, the complete variable domain is EAGVVQSPRYKIIEKKQPVAFWCNPISGHNTLYWYLQNLGQGPELLIRYENEEAVDDSQLPKDRFSAERLKGVDSTLKIQPAELGDSAVYLCASKKRDSSYEQYFGPGTRLTVT.

This clone was seen a handful of times. The gene calls are TRBV28 and TRBJ1-5; D ambiguous. The CDR3 length is 14 residues. Germline V lookup: CDR1 MDHEN, CDR2 SYDVKM. The V end lost 5 bases, the J end lost 7 bases, and 15 bases lay between the germline ends. This CDR3 is CASSTLGSWQPQHF. The CDR3 bases are TGTGCCAGCAGTACCCTCGGTTCGTGGCAGCCCCAGCATTTT. Supplemented by reference TRBV28 and TRBJ1-5, the full variable domain reads DVKVTQSSRYLVKRTGEKVFLECVQDMDHENMFWYRQDPGLGLRLIYFSYDVKMKEKGDIPEGYSVSREKKERFSLILESASTNQTSMYLCASSTLGSWQPQHFGDGTRLSIL.

This chain uses TRBV29-1 with TRBJ2-7, with a weak D call TRBD2 (6 bases). This CDR3 spans 13 amino acids. Trimming took 5 bases from V and 0 from J, leaving 11 bases between them. CDR1 is SQVTM, CDR2 ANQGSEA, per germline. CDR3 nucleotides: TGCAGCGTTCCCGGGGGAAGCTCCTACGAGCAGTACTTC. Translated, it gives CSVPGGSSYEQYF.

V gene TRBV7-3 combines with J gene TRBJ1-6; D is perhaps TRBD1 (6 bases). The germline V gene has CDR1 SGHTA and CDR2 FQGTGA. This CDR3 contains 16 residues. The V end lost 1 base, the J end lost 7 bases, and 14 bases lay between the germline ends. CDR3 nucleotide sequence: TGTGCCAGCAGCTTAAGGGTCCCAGGGGAGAATTCACCCCTCCACTTT. Its protein product is CASSLRVPGENSPLHF.